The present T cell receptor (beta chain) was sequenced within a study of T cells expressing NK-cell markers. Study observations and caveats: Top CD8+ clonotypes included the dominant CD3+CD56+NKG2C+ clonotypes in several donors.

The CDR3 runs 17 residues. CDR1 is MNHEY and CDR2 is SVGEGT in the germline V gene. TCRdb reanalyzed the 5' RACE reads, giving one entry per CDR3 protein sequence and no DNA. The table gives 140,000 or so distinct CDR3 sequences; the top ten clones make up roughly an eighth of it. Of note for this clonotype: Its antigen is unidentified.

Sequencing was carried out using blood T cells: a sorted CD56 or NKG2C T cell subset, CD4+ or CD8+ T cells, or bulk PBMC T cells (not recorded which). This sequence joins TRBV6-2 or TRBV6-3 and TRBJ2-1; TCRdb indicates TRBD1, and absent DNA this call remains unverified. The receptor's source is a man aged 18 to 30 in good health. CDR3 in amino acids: CASRGTGRSSSYNEQFF.